This T cell receptor (beta chain) emerged from a study of Graves' ophthalmopathy and Graves' hyperthyroidism. About the research overall: By definition, stable hyperthyroidism involved no ophthalmopathy within 18 months of follow-up.

Findings and caveats of the study: The model's ophthalmopathy progression predictions had about 69% sensitivity and just under 75% specificity.

CDR1 and CDR2 (germline): ENHRY, SYGVKD. CDR3 size: 18 residues. Only a few counts were recorded for this clonotype. No antigen is known for it. At one of its ends the junction is not consistent with the germline gene, which may arise from a read error. From RNA, the CDR3 regions of TCR beta chains were amplified and sequenced. HTBI primers served in a first-round RT-PCR, which a second-round multiplex PCR followed. TCRdb recomputed calls from the multiplex PCR reads with MiXCR, one row per CDR3 protein. The sample lists roughly 600,000 distinct CDR3 sequences; approximately 37% were seen once. The authors diagnosed from clinical symptoms, serum thyroxine, TRAb, thyroid ultrasound and orbital computed tomography.

The chain employs TRBV10-3 and TRBJ1-1; 9 bases fit TRBD1. Material for sequencing was peripheral blood or thyroid tissue (not recorded which). The sequence came from an adult man with Graves' hyperthyroidism. The CDR3 loop reads CASSYYKDRGRMNTEAFF. CDR3 nucleotide sequence: TGTGCCAGCAGTTACTACAAGGACAGGGGTCGGATGAACACTGAAGCTTTCTTT.